This section outlines one TCR beta chain sequence together with its context. Its antigen remains unidentified. Trimming removed 9 bases from V and 1 base from J, with 9 bases in between. The CDR3 runs 12 residues. Germline CDR1 and CDR2: SNHLY and FYNNEI. PCR was performed using 60 Vbeta and 13 Jbeta primers. Here immunoSEQ multiplex PCR was the method, and the copy in TCRdb shows in-frame clones only, minus some. The top ten clones hold 7.5% to 9% of a sample with about 120,000 clones, under 90% of them seen once. The data stem from a study of cytomegalovirus exposure and HLA in healthy donors. Study outcomes and limitations: Some V segments, TRBV6-2 and TRBV6-3 among them, were indistinguishable and were therefore excluded. TCR beta chains numbering some 160 were designated cytomegalovirus-associated. It has been reported that TCR beta sequences accurately predicted the HLA-A and HLA-B alleles of most subjects.

Source material: PBMCs. The source is a female donor in good health and CMV-seropositive. V usage is TRBV2 and J usage is TRBJ1-2; tentatively, D is TRBD1 (5 bases). CDR3 coding DNA: TGTGCCAGTCAGGGATATAACTATGGCTACACCTTC. It codes for CASQGYNYGYTF.